Listed here are 2 T cell receptor beta chains from one sample, sequenced in a study of tumor and adjacent non-tumor tissue in lung cancer. Three rounds of nested PCR, following a modified ARM-PCR protocol, produced the TCRbeta library. TCRdb reprocessed the multiplex PCR reads with MiXCR, giving one entry per CDR3 protein. The sample has 220,000 or so distinct CDR3 sequences, 71% seen once. The template was RNA from unsorted bulk tissue. Sequencing was carried out using lung tumor tissue. These receptor sequences come from a man aged 55 to 70 with non-small cell lung cancer.

This clonotype was counted at least ten times. The chain is built from TRBV20-1 and TRBJ1-4, with 7 bases matching TRBD1. The CDR3 sequence is 14 residues long. Losses at the gene ends were 7 bases for V and 7 bases for J; bases not matched to a gene: 12. Looked up from germline, CDR1 is DFQATT and CDR2 is SNEGSKA (reference sequence). In nucleotides, the CDR3 is TGCAGTGTAACGAGTACAGGGGTTAGTGAAAAACTGTTTTTT. Its protein is CSVTSTGVSEKLFF.

In regard to this clonotype: This clone may be a read error of a much larger clone one base away. The chain links TRBV30 to TRBJ1-1, with D possibly matching TRBD1 (5 bases). The CDR3 spans 14 residues. Germline V gives CDR1 GTSNPN, CDR2 SVGIG (reference sequence). CDR3: CAWSIPGKDTETFF. The CDR3 DNA follows: TGTGCCTGGAGTATACCAGGGAAGGACACTGAAACTTTCTTT.